This T cell receptor (beta chain) was identified during a study of cytomegalovirus exposure and HLA in healthy donors. CDR3 size: 13 residues. V lost 4 bases and J lost 6, with 12 bases in between. Germline V gives CDR1 ENHRY, CDR2 SYGVKD. The PCR was carried out with 60 Vbeta primers and 13 Jbeta primers. Generated by immunoSEQ multiplex PCR, the TCRdb table keeps only in-frame clones and is missing some. There are roughly 160,000 clones in the sample; 84% occur only once, and around 0.41% lies in the top ten. The V and J genes are TRBV10-3 and TRBJ1-1; D is unresolved. Sequencing used PBMCs. The sequence came from a boy younger than 10 in good health and CMV-seronegative. In DNA form, the CDR3 reads TGTGCCATCAGTGGGTTAAGCGTGGCTGAAGCTTTCTTT. This sequence encodes CAISGLSVAEAFF.